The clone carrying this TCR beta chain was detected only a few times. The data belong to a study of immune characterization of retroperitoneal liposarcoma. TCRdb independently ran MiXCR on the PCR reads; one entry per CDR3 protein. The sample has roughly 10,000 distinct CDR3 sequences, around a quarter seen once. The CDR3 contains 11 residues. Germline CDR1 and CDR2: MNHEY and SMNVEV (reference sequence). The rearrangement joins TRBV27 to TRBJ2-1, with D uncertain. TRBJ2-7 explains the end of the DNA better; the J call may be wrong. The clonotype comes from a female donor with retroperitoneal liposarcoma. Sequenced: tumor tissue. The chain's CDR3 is CASMRGDEQYF. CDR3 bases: TGTGCCAGCATGCGTGGGGACGAGCAGTACTTC.